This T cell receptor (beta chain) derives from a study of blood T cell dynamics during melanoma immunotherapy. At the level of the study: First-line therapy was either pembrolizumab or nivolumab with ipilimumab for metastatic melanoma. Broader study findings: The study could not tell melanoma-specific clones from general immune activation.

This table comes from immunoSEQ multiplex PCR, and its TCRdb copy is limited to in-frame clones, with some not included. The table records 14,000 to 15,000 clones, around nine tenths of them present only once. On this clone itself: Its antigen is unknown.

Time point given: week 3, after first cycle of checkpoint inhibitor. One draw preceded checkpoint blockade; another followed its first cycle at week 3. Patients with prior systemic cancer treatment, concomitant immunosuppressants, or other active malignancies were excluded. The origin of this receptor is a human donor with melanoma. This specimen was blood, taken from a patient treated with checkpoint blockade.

The CDR3 sequence: CASSQDLGLAGGTDTQYF. The CDR3 DNA reads TGCGCCAGCAGCCAAGATCTGGGACTAGCGGGAGGAACAGATACGCAGTATTTT. The genes are TRBV4-3 and TRBJ2-3; 15 positions match TRBD2. V shed 0 bases and J 3 bases; nucleotides not matched to a gene: 4. The length of the CDR3 is 18 residues. In germline, CDR1 is LGHNA, CDR2 YSLEER.